Given below is one T cell receptor (beta chain) in context. Its antigen is currently not known. No base-level quality is on record; no much larger clone is a single base apart. The data are from a study of tumor-infiltrating lymphocytes in localized non-small cell lung cancer (dated by TCRdb to about 2021). In the study overall: The cohort included patients whose samples were collected after neoadjuvant chemotherapy, as well as both smokers and never-smokers and several histologies. Each patient contributed resected tumor tissue and uninvolved lung tissue from the same patient, described as non-adjacent to the tumor. Alongside flow cytometry, multiplex immunofluorescence, RNA-seq, exome sequencing and proteomics, TCR sequencing was applied to the same patients as one of several integrated assays. In total, the ICON cohort consisted of over a hundred surgical patients with localized non-small cell lung cancer who had their tumors resected. A total of some 50 patients were included in the paired tumor versus uninvolved lung comparison of immunoSEQ T-cell fraction.

The immunoSEQ assay used for TCR sequencing gave the T-cell fraction in both tumor and uninvolved lung tissue. In the original analysis: To analyze survival, patients were divided into a high T-cell fraction group (upper tertile) and a low T-cell fraction group (lower two tertiles), and the two groups were compared using a log-rank test. A signed-rank test was used to test differences in T-cell fraction between paired tumor and uninvolved lung samples. What TCRdb holds here is the immuneACCESS table cut down to in-frame rearrangements. Part of the clones is not present; checked against another copy, under half of the missing clones reflect an unresolved V gene, and the others are unexplained. V, J and clone size are those of that table, while D and trimming were read from the DNA. The sample table contains 25,000 to 35,000 clones; only one count was recorded for approximately 85% of them. Roughly 2% of the sample lies in the top ten.

From its cysteine to its phenylalanine, the CDR3 spans 13 amino acids. This entry keeps only the CDR3 DNA: 39 bases, framed from base 1. The V end loses 4 bases and the J end loses 5 bases, and a stretch of 9 bases separates them. CDR1 and CDR2, per the germline V gene (reference sequence), are MNHNY and SVGAGI. The study at large found these results: The TCR-derived T-cell fraction showed no difference between the flow cytometry-defined immunotypes IM1 (good prognosis) and IM2 (poor prognosis). Because different assays used different pieces of the same tissue, intratumor heterogeneity could not be separated from technical variation. Recurrence-free survival showed no association with tumor T-cell fraction measured by TCR sequencing (p = 0.61). TCRbeta sequencing supported higher T cell infiltration in tumors than in uninvolved lung tissue, consistent with immunofluorescence CD3 counts. Assay coverage differed among patients according to how much tissue was available, so only a subset of the cohort had TCR sequencing.

The first patient joined ICON in the first half of 2016, and enrollment wrapped up when the last patient was enrolled in the second half of 2018. In a subcohort of under 95 patients, fresh tumor and matched uninvolved tissue were collected for in-depth immune analyses, with TCR sequencing among those analyses. DNA for TCR sequencing was isolated from bulk tissue, and no cell sorting was done. The V gene is TRBV6-6 and the J gene is TRBJ1-5; there is no confident call for the D gene. The TCR was taken from a human donor with non-small cell lung cancer. The sequenced sample was lung tumor tissue. The CDR3: CASSSPLDQPQHF. The DNA sequence is TGTGCCAGCAGTTCCCCGTTGGATCAGCCCCAGCATTTT.